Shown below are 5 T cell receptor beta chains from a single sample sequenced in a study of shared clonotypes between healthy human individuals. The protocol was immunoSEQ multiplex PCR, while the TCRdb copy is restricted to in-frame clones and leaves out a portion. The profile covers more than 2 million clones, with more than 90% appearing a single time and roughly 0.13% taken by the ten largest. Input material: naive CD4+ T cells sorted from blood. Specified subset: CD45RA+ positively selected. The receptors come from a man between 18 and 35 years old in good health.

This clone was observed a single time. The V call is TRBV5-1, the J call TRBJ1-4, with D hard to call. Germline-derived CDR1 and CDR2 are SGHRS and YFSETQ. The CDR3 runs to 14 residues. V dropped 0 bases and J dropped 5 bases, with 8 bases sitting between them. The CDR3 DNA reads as TGCGCCAGCAGCTTGGACAGCGCGAATGAAAAACTGTTTTTT. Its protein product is CASSLDSANEKLFF.

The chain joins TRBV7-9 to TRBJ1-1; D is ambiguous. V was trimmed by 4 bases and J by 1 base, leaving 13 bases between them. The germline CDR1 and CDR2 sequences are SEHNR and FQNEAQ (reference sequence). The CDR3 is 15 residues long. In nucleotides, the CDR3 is TGTGCCAGCAGCTCATACAGCTTAACGAACACTGAAGCTTTCTTT. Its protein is CASSSYSLTNTEAFF.

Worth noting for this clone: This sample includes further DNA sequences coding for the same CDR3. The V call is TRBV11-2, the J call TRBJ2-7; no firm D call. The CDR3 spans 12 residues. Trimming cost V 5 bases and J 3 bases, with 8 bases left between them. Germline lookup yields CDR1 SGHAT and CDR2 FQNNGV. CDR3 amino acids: CASSLQSYEQYF. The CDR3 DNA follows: TGTGCCAGCAGCCTACAGAGCTACGAGCAGTACTTC.

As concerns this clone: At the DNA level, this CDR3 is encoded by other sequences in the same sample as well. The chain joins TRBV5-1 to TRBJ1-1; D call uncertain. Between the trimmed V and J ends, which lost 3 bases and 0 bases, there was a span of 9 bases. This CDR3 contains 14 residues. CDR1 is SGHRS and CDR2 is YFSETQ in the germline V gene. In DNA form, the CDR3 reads TGCGCCAGCAGCTCTCAAGGTTTGAACACTGAAGCTTTCTTT. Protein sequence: CASSSQGLNTEAFF.

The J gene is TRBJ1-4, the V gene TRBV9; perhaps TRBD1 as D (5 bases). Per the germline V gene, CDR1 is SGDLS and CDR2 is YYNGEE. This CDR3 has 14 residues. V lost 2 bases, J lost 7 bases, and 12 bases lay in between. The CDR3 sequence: CASSVGLASEKLFF. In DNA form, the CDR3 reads TGTGCCAGCAGCGTGGGACTAGCTAGTGAAAAACTGTTTTTT.